The 3 T cell receptor beta chains reported below all come from one sample, sequenced in a study of blood T cells in healthy people across ages. With a J-beta primer mix and a sample-barcoded 5' primer, a second PCR ran about 7 to 12 cycles. TCRdb independently ran MiXCR on the 5' RACE reads; one entry per CDR3 protein. The sample records around 1,500,000 distinct CDR3 sequences, under 30% being singletons. Sequencing was performed on blood. These receptors were obtained from a woman in her twenties or thirties in good health.

This clonotype has only a few counts. The chain carries TRBV10-3 and TRBJ2-1; D is possibly TRBD2 (5 bases). This CDR3 has 14 amino acids. Trimming removed 6 bases at V and 1 base at J, with 10 bases between. The germline gives CDR1 ENHRY, CDR2 SYGVKD. CDR3 residues: CAISREGSYNEQFF. CDR3 nucleotide sequence: TGTGCCATCAGCCGGGAAGGATCCTACAATGAGCAGTTCTTC.

This clonotype occurred a few times. The rearrangement joins TRBV6-1 to TRBJ1-2, with D perhaps matching TRBD1 (5 bases). CDR3 length equals 10 residues. Germline CDR1 reads MNHNS; CDR2 reads SASEGT. V gave up 8 bases and J gave up 10 bases, with 11 bases separating them. Here the CDR3 DNA reads TGTGCCAGCGCCTTAGGGGACTACACCTTC. Its translation is CASALGDYTF.

This clonotype came up a few times. The chain has TRBV18 and TRBJ2-7; no definite D call. CDR3 size: 13 residues. Trimming left V 2 bases short and J 2 bases short, with 7 bases between. CDR1 and CDR2 (germline): KGHSH, LQKENI. CDR3 in amino acids: CASSPAGTYEQYF. DNA for the CDR3: TGTGCCAGCTCACCAGCAGGTACCTACGAGCAGTACTTC.